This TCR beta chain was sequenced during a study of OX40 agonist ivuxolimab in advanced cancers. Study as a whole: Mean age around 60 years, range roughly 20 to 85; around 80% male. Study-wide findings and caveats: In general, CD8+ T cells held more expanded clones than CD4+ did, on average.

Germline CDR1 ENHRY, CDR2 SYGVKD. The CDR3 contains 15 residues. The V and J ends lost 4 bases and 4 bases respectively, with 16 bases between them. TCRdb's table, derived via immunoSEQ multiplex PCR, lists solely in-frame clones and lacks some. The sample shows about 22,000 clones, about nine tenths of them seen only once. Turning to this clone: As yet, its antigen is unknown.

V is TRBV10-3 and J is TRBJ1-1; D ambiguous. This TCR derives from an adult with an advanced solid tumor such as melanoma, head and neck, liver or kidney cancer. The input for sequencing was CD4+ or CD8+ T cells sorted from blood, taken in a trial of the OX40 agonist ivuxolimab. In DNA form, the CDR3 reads TGTGCCATCAGTGTGGACCCGACCCGGAGCACTGAAGCTTTCTTT. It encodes CAISVDPTRSTEAFF.